These 8 T cell receptor beta chains came from one sample sequenced in a study of early T cells in non-severe SARS-CoV-2 infection (dated by TCRdb to about 2021). The library was generated by 5' RACE. Sequencing used a NextSeq 500. TCRdb reprocessed the public reads (quality trimming at Q25 with fastp, clone calling with MiXCR) and kept in-frame beta chains. Under each unique CDR3 protein, matching rows form one entry showing the most common genes and DNA. This sample gives approximately 42,000 distinct CDR3 sequences in total; around 6.9% of them show up just once. Of the sample, approximately 5% falls within the top ten clones. Material for sequencing was whole blood. These receptors were taken from an adult who was a healthcare worker with PCR-confirmed SARS-CoV-2 infection or an uninfected control (not recorded which).

The rearrangement joins TRBV7-6 to TRBJ1-6, with a possible D match to TRBD1 (5 bases). The V end was cut by 5 bases, the J end by 6 bases, with 14 bases between. The germline gives CDR1 SGHVS, CDR2 FNYEAQ. The CDR3 has 15 amino acids. The CDR3 reads CASSPRIGANSPLHF. The CDR3 DNA reads as TGTGCCAGCAGCCCGAGGATAGGGGCTAATTCACCCCTCCACTTT. The full variable domain, completed using reference TRBV7-6 and TRBJ1-6, is GAGVSQSPRYKVTKRGQDVALRCDPISGHVSLYWYRQALGQGPEFLTYFNYEAQQDKSGLPNDRFSAERPEGSISTLTIQRTEQRDSAMYRCASSPRIGANSPLHFGNGTRLTVT.

This clonotype was detected a few times. This chain uses TRBV4-3 with TRBJ2-3, with 9 bases aligning to TRBD1. Trimming at V came to 0 bases and at J to 9 bases, leaving 13 bases not matched to a gene. Germline CDR1 reads LGHNA; CDR2 reads YSLEER. CDR3 length equals 17 residues. The CDR3 sequence: CASSQETGTGWGETQYF. CDR3 coding DNA: TGCGCCAGCAGCCAAGAAACGGGGACAGGGTGGGGAGAAACGCAGTATTTT.

This clonotype was counted between two and nine times. This chain joins TRBV7-2 and TRBJ2-2; the match to TRBD2 covers 12 bases. The germline V gene encodes CDR1 SGHTA and CDR2 FQGNSA. The CDR3 spans 16 residues. V was pared by 5 bases and J by 2 bases, with 3 bases of the junction left unmatched. The CDR3 bases are TGTGCCAGCAGCCTAGGACTAGCGGGAAACACCGGGGAGCTGTTTTTT. Protein: CASSLGLAGNTGELFF.

This clonotype is medium-sized within its sample. CDR3 region: CASSELAGGADTQYF. The CDR3 DNA reads TGTGCCAGCAGTGAATTAGCGGGGGGGGCAGATACGCAGTATTTT. The chain combines TRBV6-1 with TRBJ2-3; 11 bases are a match to TRBD2. The CDR3 runs 15 residues. CDR1 MNHNS and CDR2 SASEGT come from the germline V gene. J lost 4 bases, V lost 2 bases, and 2 bases had no gene match.

This clonotype is medium-sized in the sample. The V and J genes are TRBV10-2 and TRBJ1-6, with D maybe TRBD1 (5 bases). V lost 4 bases and J lost 7, with 20 bases in between. The CDR3 extends over 17 amino acids. Germline values: CDR1 WSHSY, CDR2 SAAADI. CDR3 bases: TGCGCCAGCAGTGGCCTTGGAGGGGAATTCTCAAATTCACCCCTCCACTTT. This encodes CASSGLGGEFSNSPLHF.

The sample holds many counts of this clonotype. The chain couples TRBV3-1 to TRBJ2-5; D call uncertain. This CDR3 comprises 15 residues. Between the trimmed V and J ends, which lost 0 bases and 2 bases, there was a span of 10 bases. From germline, CDR1 is LGHDT and CDR2 YNNKEL (reference sequence). For the CDR3, the DNA is TGTGCCAGCAGCCAAGATCTGGCACAACAAGAGACCCAGTACTTC. The encoded protein is CASSQDLAQQETQYF.

This clonotype was counted between two and nine times. The chain carries TRBV6-6 and TRBJ1-2; D uncertain. Trimming removed 7 bases at V and 5 bases at J, with 17 bases between. Germline CDR1 MNHNY, CDR2 SVGAGI (reference sequence). This CDR3 has 14 residues. The CDR3 region has the DNA TGTGCCAGCACTCCAATCCCCGGACGGTATGGCTACACCTTC. Its translation is CASTPIPGRYGYTF.

This chain uses TRBV6-4 with TRBJ2-3, with 12 bases matching TRBD2. Looked up from germline, CDR1 is MRHNA and CDR2 is SNTAGT. CDR3 length: 15 residues. V trimming: 0 bases; J trimming: 5 bases; junction bases outside the gene matches: 0. CDR3 in amino acids: CASSDSTSGGDTQYF. DNA for the CDR3: TGTGCCAGCAGTGACTCGACTAGCGGGGGAGATACGCAGTATTTT.